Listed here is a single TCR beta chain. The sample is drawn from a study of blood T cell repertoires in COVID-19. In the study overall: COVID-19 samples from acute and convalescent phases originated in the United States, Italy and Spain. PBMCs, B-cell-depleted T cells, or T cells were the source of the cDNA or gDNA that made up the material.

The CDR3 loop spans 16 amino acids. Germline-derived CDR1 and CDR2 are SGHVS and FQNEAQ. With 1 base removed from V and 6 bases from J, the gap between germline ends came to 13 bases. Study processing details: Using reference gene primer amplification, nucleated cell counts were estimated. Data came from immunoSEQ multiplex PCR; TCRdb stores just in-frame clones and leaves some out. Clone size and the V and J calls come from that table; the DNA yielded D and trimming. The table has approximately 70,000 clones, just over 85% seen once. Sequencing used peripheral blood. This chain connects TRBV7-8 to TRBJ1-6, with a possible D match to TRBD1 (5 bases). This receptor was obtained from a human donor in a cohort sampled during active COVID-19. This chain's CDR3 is CASSLGAGRVNSPLHF. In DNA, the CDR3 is TGTGCCAGCAGCTTAGGAGCAGGGAGGGTTAATTCACCCCTCCACTTT.